The rows below give T cell receptor beta chains drawn from one sample of a study of a mutant IDH1 vaccine in newly diagnosed glioma. Antigens for these TCRs are unknown. Clones were read by immunoSEQ multiplex PCR, and TCRdb kept only the in-frame ones, dropping some. The sample shows over 50,000 clones, about 90% of them seen only once. Specimen: PBMCs, collected from a glioma patient whose treatment included an IDH1 peptide vaccine. The origin of the receptors is a middle-aged woman with glioma. CDR3s include the opening cysteine and the closing phenylalanine or tryptophan. The D gene is left open where the match is weak. The size of a clone is reported for some rows only, either as once, few or many, or as a class for expanded clones.

j_call v_call cdr3_length clone_size d_call cdr3_nt cdr3_aa
TRBJ2-1 TRBV11-2 12 - - TGTGCCAGCAGCTTAGTGGGGAATGAGCAGTTCTTC CASSLVGNEQFF
TRBJ2-1 TRBV19 13 - TRBD1 TGTGCCAGTAGTATCAGCGGCGACAGGGGACTGTTCTTC CASSISGDRGLFF
TRBJ2-1 TRBV29-1 16 - TRBD2 TGCAGCCCCTTCTATTCTAGCGGGAGGGCCAGCAATGAGCAGTTCTTC CSPFYSSGRASNEQFF
TRBJ2-7 TRBV7-2 16 - TRBD2 TGTGCCAGCAGCCCGGGACTAGCGTCCCTACTGTACGAGCAGTACTTC CASSPGLASLLYEQYF
TRBJ2-1 TRBV11-1 13 - - TGTGCCAGCAGCTTAGCGGTCCCCGCGGAGCAGTTCTTC CASSLAVPAEQFF
TRBJ2-7 TRBV27 15 - - TGTGCCAGCAGTTTGGGGACTCTAGGAAGTTACGAGCAGTACTTC CASSLGTLGSYEQYF
TRBJ1-2 TRBV25-1 14 - - TGTGCCAGCAGTGTCCGGACAGCCAACTATGGCTACACCTTC CASSVRTANYGYTF
TRBJ1-5 TRBV19 14 once - TGTGCCAGTAGTACCAGCGGGGGGAATCAGCCCCAGCATTTT CASSTSGGNQPQHF
TRBJ2-1 TRBV7-2 15 - - TGTGCCAGCAGTCCAAATCGGGGGACCTACAATGAGCAGTTCTTC CASSPNRGTYNEQFF
TRBJ2-6 TRBV30 16 - - TGTGCCTGGAGTGTCGGGAGAAGCTCTGGGGCCAACGTCCTGACTTTC CAWSVGRSSGANVLTF
TRBJ1-2 TRBV5-1 16 once TRBD1 TGCGCCAGCAGCCCTGACCCGGGACAGGGAAACTATGGCTACACCTTC CASSPDPGQGNYGYTF
TRBJ2-3 TRBV6-5 16 - TRBD1 TGTGCCAGCAGTTTTCAAGACAGGGGAACGGCAGATACGCAGTATTTT CASSFQDRGTADTQYF
TRBJ2-6 TRBV7-2 17 - TRBD1 TGTGCCAGCAGCCGCCGGGACAGGGGGCTTGGGGCCAACGTCCTGACTTTC CASSRRDRGLGANVLTF
TRBJ2-7 TRBV18 16 - - TGTGCCAGCTCACCACCGTTAGGACAGAGGAATTACGAGCAGTACTTC CASSPPLGQRNYEQYF
TRBJ2-5 TRBV18 15 - - TGTGCCAGCTCACCAAGGTCGAATCCCTTGGAGACCCAGTACTTC CASSPRSNPLETQYF
TRBJ1-1 TRBV29-1 11 - - TGCAGCGTTCGAGGAAACACTGAAGCTTTCTTT CSVRGNTEAFF
TRBJ1-6 TRBV5-6 15 - TRBD1 TGTGCCAGCAGCATATGGGGACAGGGAAATTCACCCCTCCACTTT CASSIWGQGNSPLHF
TRBJ2-7 TRBV19 13 - TRBD1 TGTGCCAGTAGAGGGGACAGGGGCATCGAGCAGTACTTC CASRGDRGIEQYF
TRBJ1-2 TRBV19 11 - - TGTGCCAGTGGGTTTGTCTATGGCTACACCTTC CASGFVYGYTF
TRBJ1-1 TRBV7-9 15 - - TGTGCCAGCAGCTCGAAGGGCGGCGAGAACACTGAAGCTTTCTTT CASSSKGGENTEAFF
TRBJ2-7 TRBV19 14 - - TGTGCCAGTAGTATAACTAGACAGACCTACGAGCAGTACTTC CASSITRQTYEQYF
TRBJ1-6 TRBV9 14 - - TGTGCCAGCAGCGTAGGGACAACGCATTCACCCCTCCACTTT CASSVGTTHSPLHF
TRBJ2-1 TRBV30 15 - TRBD2 TGTGCCTGGAGTGTACGACTAGCGGGAGTCAATGAGCAGTTCTTC CAWSVRLAGVNEQFF
TRBJ2-1 TRBV6-1 15 - TRBD1 TGTGCCAGTAAATCCGGGACAGGCATCAGGAATGAGCAGTTCTTC CASKSGTGIRNEQFF
TRBJ1-6 TRBV2 15 - TRBD1 TGTGCCAGCAGCGAGGGGGCCTCCTATAATTCACCCCTCCACTTT CASSEGASYNSPLHF
TRBJ1-2 TRBV6-5 14 - - TGTGCCAGCAGCTATTCAAGGGGAAGCTATGGCTACACCTTC CASSYSRGSYGYTF
TRBJ2-5 TRBV2 13 few - TGTGCCAGCAGTGAAGCGCTCGGGGAGACCCAGTACTTC CASSEALGETQYF
TRBJ1-1 TRBV2 13 - - TGTGCCAGCAGGGGCAGGGCAAACACTGAAGCTTTCTTT CASRGRANTEAFF
TRBJ2-2 TRBV11-2 18 - TRBD1 TGTGCCAGCAGCCCCCTCTGGCCCGGGACAGGGGGGACCGGGGAGCTGTTTTTT CASSPLWPGTGGTGELFF
TRBJ2-1 TRBV25-1 14 - TRBD2 TGTGCCAGCAGTCTGAGCGGGAGTCGAAATGAGCAGTTCTTC CASSLSGSRNEQFF
TRBJ1-2 TRBV5-1 13 - TRBD1 TGCGCCAGCAGCCTGACAGGGAGGTATGGCTACACCTTC CASSLTGRYGYTF
TRBJ1-3 TRBV2 14 - - TGTGCCAGCAGCGTGGACGGCTCTGGAAACACCATATATTTT CASSVDGSGNTIYF
TRBJ1-1 TRBV19 14 - - TGTGCCAGCCGGTTGGGGGGGATATGGACTGAAGCTTTCTTT CASRLGGIWTEAFF
TRBJ1-1 TRBV10-1 13 medium-sized - TGCGCCAGCAGTCCCCGAGTCGGGGGTGAAGCTTTCTTT CASSPRVGGEAFF
TRBJ2-3 TRBV5-1 15 - TRBD2 TGCGCCAGCAGCGCCGCGGGAGGGCGCACAGATACGCAGTATTTT CASSAAGGRTDTQYF
TRBJ2-7 TRBV5-1 15 - TRBD1 TGCGCCAGCAGCTTGTTGACAGGGATGGTGTACGAGCAGTACTTC CASSLLTGMVYEQYF
TRBJ1-4 TRBV4-1 15 medium-sized - TGCGCCAGCAGCCGGGTACAAGGTGGGAATGAAAAACTGTTTTTT CASSRVQGGNEKLFF
TRBJ2-7 TRBV14 12 - - TGTGCCAGCAGCCCCCGCCCCTACGAGCAGTACTTC CASSPRPYEQYF